This is a list of T cell receptor beta chains from one sample in a study of blood T cell repertoires in COVID-19. Libraries were prepared by immunoSEQ multiplex PCR; TCRdb keeps only in-frame clonotypes and omits some of them. The sample lists about 130,000 clones; around 80% were seen once. The material sequenced was peripheral blood. Receptors originate from a human donor in a cohort sampled during active COVID-19. The conserved cysteine and the conserved F or W are not part of the CDR3 here. D genes are given only for firm matches.

D	J	V	length	CDR3
.	TRBJ2-1	TRBV11-2	12	ASSLYREVNEQF
.	TRBJ2-2	TRBV6-2/TRBV6-3	11	ASSYRATGELF
.	TRBJ2-2	TRBV5-1	13	ASSSKGDYTGELF
TRBD2	TRBJ2-2	TRBV6-1	15	ASSATSGGPGTGELF
.	TRBJ1-6	TRBV4-1	17	ASSQGSLRATSYNSPLH
TRBD2	TRBJ2-2	TRBV7-8	17	ASSLLSRTSGGSNGELF
TRBD1	TRBJ2-5	TRBV7-8	13	ASSPRTGDGETQY
.	TRBJ2-1	TRBV2	13	ASSERSGGINEQF
TRBD1	TRBJ2-3	TRBV18	15	ASSPQGGQGVRDTQY
.	TRBJ1-3	TRBV4-1	13	ASSLDRSSGNTIY
TRBD2	TRBJ2-7	TRBV4-2	16	ASSPLGSGGANSYEQY
TRBD1	TRBJ1-2	TRBV12-3/TRBV12-4	10	ASSSTGYGYT
TRBD1	TRBJ2-7	TRBV6-6	11	ASSSQGSYEQY
TRBD1	TRBJ2-2	TRBV5-1	14	ASSLSQGADTGELF
TRBD1	TRBJ1-6	TRBV4-1	14	ASARANGQAETPLH
TRBD1	TRBJ2-7	TRBV6-5	13	ASSPGTGAAYEQY
.	TRBJ1-5	TRBV7-9	11	ATGGSGNQPQH
.	TRBJ1-6	TRBV2	15	ASSEGLPSSYNSPLH
.	TRBJ1-5	TRBV9	13	ASSAGGRWNQPQH
.	TRBJ1-1	TRBV7-9	9	ASSLGEGAF
.	TRBJ2-7	TRBV5-3	11	GGGRGVSYEQY
.	TRBJ1-5	TRBV5-4	17	ASSIPAPGVTLLNQPQH
TRBD2	TRBJ2-2	TRBV4-2	15	ASSQEPSGGAAGELF
.	TRBJ1-3	TRBV23-1	16	ASSQSGPNGSSGNTIY
.	TRBJ2-7	TRBV5-8	9	ASSSLYEQY
.	TRBJ1-4	TRBV20-1	10	SASPTREKLF
.	TRBJ2-1	TRBV5-1	13	ASSLGQGGYNEQF
.	TRBJ1-2	TRBV6-2/TRBV6-3	10	ASSLSGYGYT
TRBD1	TRBJ2-5	TRBV13	13	ASTPHGTEQETQY
.	TRBJ1-4	TRBV7-9	13	ASSLRTPTNEKLF
TRBD1	TRBJ2-3	TRBV10-1	12	ASSRDSSEDTQY
TRBD2	TRBJ2-2	TRBV5-1	14	ASSSGGSDGTGELF
.	TRBJ2-7	TRBV18	13	ASSGMGLTSYEQY
.	TRBJ2-5	TRBV2	10	APNTGKETQY